This T cell receptor beta chain was sequenced for a study of graft-versus-host responses after intestinal transplantation. Study summary: Tacrolimus plus steroids were given to all recipients for approximately three years, preceded by anti-thymocyte globulin induction.

Germline-derived CDR1 and CDR2 are MGHRA and YSYEKL. This CDR3 is 14 amino acids long. Regarding this clone: Its antigen is not identified. Germline and junction disagree at one end, which may indicate a read error.

General study points: Investigators detected GvH clones in recipient marrow, with some emerging earlier in ileum or blood. Maximum circulating GvH clone levels tracked with early post-transplant HvG decreases.

Using immunoSEQ multiplex PCR, the repertoire was profiled, and TCRdb retains in-frame clones only, with some absent. Of 95,000 to 150,000 clones listed, 85% to 95% are singletons. Sequenced here: unstimulated CD4+ T cells sorted from spleen or lymph node cells, sampled before intestinal transplant. V and J are TRBV4-1 and TRBJ1-1; 9 bases are shared with TRBD1. The receptor's source is a human donor who received an intestinal transplant. For the CDR3, the DNA is TGCGCCAGCAGCCAAGATCGCGGGACAGGGAACCATAGATTT. Translated: CASSQDRGTGNHRF.